The present TCR beta chain was sequenced within a study of blood T cell repertoires in COVID-19. The wider study: COVID-19 samples collected from the United States, Italy and Spain covered acute and convalescent phases.

Measured with immunoSEQ multiplex PCR; TCRdb has only the in-frame clones, and not every one. The table records roughly 250,000 clones, around 89% of them present only once. Trimming left V 4 bases short and J 8 bases short, with 26 bases between. From germline, CDR1 is MDHEN and CDR2 SYDVKM. The CDR3 extends over 17 amino acids. Recovered Cohort 3 donors showed two negative PCRs, clearance, or symptom resolution. The receptor was derived from a middle-aged man who had recovered from COVID-19. This chain uses TRBV28 with TRBJ1-2, with D possibly being TRBD1 (6 bases). Material for sequencing was PBMCs or T cells enriched from blood (not recorded which). In nucleotides, the CDR3 is TGTGCCAGCAGTTCCTCCTCCGATGCGGACAGACGACGAGGCTACACCTTC. The encoded protein is CASSSSSDADRRRGYTF.